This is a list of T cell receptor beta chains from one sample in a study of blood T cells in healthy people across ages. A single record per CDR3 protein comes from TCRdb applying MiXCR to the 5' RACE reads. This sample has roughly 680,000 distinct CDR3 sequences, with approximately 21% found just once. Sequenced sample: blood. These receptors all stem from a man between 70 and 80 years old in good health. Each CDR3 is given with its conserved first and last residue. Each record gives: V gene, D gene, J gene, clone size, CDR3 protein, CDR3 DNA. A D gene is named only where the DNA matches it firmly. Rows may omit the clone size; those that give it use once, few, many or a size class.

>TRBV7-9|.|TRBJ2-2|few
CASNSRDTGTGELFF
TGTGCCAGCAACAGCCGGGACACCGGTACCGGGGAGCTGTTTTTT
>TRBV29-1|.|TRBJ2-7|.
CSVIVGVYEQYF
TGCAGCGTAATAGTGGGGGTCTACGAGCAGTACTTC
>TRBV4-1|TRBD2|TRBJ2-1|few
CASSQVPLAGGSSYNEQFF
TGCGCCAGCAGCCAAGTCCCGCTAGCGGGGGGAAGCTCCTACAATGAGCAGTTCTTC
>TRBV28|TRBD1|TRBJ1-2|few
CAIYRQGNGYTF
TGTGCCATCTACCGACAGGGGAATGGCTACACCTTC
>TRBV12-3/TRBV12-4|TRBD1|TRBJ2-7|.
CASRGQGAAEQYF
TGTGCCAGCCGAGGACAGGGGGCTGCCGAGCAGTACTTC
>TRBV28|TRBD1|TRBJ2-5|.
CASSLGRTGMGMETQYF
TGTGCCAGCAGTTTAGGGAGGACAGGGATGGGAATGGAGACCCAGTACTTC
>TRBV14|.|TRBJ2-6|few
CASSQDLKLGANVLTF
TGTGCCAGCAGCCAAGATCTCAAATTGGGGGCCAACGTCCTGACTTTC
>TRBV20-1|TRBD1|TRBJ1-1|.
CSAPGTGPNTEAFF
TGCAGTGCCCCCGGGACAGGGCCGAACACTGAAGCTTTCTTT
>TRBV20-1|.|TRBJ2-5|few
CSASSREQTQYF
TGCAGTGCTAGCTCCCGGGAACAGACCCAGTACTTC
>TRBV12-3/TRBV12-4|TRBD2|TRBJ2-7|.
CASSSREGSYEQYF
TGTGCCAGCAGTTCCAGGGAGGGCTCCTACGAGCAGTACTTC
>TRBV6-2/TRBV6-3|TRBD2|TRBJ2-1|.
CATSAASGYNERFF
TGTGCCACCAGTGCTGCTAGCGGGTACAATGAGCGGTTCTTC
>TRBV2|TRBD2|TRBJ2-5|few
CASTSGTKETQYF
TGTGCCAGCACCTCCGGGACTAAAGAGACCCAGTACTTC
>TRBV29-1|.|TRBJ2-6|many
CSVGSTGANVLTF
TGCAGCGTGGGTTCAACTGGGGCCAACGTCCTGACTTTC
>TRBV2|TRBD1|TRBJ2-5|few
CASSNLDRGQETQYF
TGTGCCAGCAGCAACCTCGACAGGGGCCAAGAGACCCAGTACTTC
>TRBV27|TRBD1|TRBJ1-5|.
CASSLVQGGIWAQHF
TGTGCCAGCAGTTTAGTTCAGGGGGGGATCTGGGCCCAGCATTTT
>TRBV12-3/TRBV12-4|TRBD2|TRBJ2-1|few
CASSAGTISYNEQFF
TGTGCCAGCAGTGCCGGGACTATCTCCTACAATGAGCAGTTCTTC